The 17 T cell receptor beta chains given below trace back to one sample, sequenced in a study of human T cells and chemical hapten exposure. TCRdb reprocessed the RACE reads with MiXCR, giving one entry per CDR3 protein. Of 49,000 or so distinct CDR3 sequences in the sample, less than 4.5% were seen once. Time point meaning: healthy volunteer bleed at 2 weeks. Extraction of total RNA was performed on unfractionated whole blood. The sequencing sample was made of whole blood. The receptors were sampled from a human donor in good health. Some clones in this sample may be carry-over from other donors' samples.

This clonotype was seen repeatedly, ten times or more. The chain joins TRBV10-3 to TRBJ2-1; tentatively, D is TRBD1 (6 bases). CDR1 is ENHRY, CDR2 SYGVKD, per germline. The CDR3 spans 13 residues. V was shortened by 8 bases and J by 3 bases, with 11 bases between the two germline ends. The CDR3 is CAIRAGDYNEQFF. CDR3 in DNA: TGTGCCATCCGGGCAGGGGACTACAATGAGCAGTTCTTC.

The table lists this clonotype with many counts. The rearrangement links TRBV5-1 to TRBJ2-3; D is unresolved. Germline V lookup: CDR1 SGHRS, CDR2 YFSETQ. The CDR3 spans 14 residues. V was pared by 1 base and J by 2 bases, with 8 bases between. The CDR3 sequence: CASSLTGYTDTQYF. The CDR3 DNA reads TGCGCCAGCAGCTTGACCGGATACACAGATACGCAGTATTTT.

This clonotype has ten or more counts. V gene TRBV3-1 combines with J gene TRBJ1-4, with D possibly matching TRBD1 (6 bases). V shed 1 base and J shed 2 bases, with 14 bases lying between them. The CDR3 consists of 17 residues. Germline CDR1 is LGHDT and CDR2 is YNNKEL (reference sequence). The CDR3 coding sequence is TGTGCCAGCAGCCAAGTTTCCAGGGGTACGACTAATGAAAAACTGTTTTTT. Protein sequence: CASSQVSRGTTNEKLFF.

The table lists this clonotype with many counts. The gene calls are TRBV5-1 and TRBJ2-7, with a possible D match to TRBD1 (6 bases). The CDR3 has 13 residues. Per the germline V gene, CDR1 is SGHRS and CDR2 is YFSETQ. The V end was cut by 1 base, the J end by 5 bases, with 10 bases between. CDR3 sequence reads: CASSLTGSHEQYF. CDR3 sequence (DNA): TGCGCCAGCAGCTTGACAGGGTCCCACGAGCAGTACTTC. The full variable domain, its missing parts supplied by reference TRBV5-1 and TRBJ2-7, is KAGVTQTPRYLIKTRGQQVTLSCSPISGHRSVSWYQQTPGQGLQFLFEYFSETQRNKGNFPGRFSGRQFSNSRSEMNVSTLELGDSALYLCASSLTGSHEQYFGPGTRLTVT.

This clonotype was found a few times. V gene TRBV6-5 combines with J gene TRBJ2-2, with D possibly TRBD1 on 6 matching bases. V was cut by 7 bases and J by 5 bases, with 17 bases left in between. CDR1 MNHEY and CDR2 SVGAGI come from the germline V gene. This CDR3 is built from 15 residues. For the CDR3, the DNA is TGTGCCAGCACTAACGTACAGGGCAGTACCGGGGAGCTGTTTTTT. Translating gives CASTNVQGSTGELFF.

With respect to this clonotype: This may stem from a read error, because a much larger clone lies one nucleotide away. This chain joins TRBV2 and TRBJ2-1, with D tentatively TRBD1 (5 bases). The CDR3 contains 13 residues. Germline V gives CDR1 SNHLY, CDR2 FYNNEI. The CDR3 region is CPSSEAHQGWQFF. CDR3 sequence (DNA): TGTCCCAGCAGTGAAGCTCACCAGGGCTGGCAGTTCTTC. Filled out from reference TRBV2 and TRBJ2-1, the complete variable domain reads EPEVTQTPSHQVTQMGQEVILRCVPISNHLYFYWYRQILGQKVEFLVSFYNNEISEKSEIFDDQFSVERPDGSNFTLKIRSTKLEDSAMYFCPSSEAHQGWQFFGPGTRLTVL.

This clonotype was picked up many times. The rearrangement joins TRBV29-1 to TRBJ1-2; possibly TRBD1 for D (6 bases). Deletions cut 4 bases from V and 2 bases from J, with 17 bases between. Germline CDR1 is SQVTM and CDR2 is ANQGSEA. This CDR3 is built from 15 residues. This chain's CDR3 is CSVATGAQGNYGYTF. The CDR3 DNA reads TGCAGCGTTGCCACAGGAGCACAGGGAAACTATGGCTACACCTTC. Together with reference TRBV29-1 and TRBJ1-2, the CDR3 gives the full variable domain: SAVISQKPSRDICQRGTSLTIQCQVDSQVTMMFWYRQQPGQSLTLIATANQGSEATYESGFVIDKFPISRPNLTFSTLTVSNMSPEDSSIYLCSVATGAQGNYGYTFGSGTRLTVV.

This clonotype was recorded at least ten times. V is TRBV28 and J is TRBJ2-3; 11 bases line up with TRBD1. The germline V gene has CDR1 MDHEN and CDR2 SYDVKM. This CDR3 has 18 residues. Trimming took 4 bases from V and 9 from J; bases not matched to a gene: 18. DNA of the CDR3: TGTGCCAGCAGTTGGACAGGGGGCGGAACTAGCGGGCTTAAGACGCAGTATTTT. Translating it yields CASSWTGGGTSGLKTQYF.

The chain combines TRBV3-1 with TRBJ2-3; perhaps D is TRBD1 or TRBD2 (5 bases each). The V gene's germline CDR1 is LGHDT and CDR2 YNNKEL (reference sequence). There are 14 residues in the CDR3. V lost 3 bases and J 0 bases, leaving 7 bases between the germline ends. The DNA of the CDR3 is TGTGCCAGCAGCCACGAGGGGAGCACAGATACGCAGTATTTT. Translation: CASSHEGSTDTQYF.

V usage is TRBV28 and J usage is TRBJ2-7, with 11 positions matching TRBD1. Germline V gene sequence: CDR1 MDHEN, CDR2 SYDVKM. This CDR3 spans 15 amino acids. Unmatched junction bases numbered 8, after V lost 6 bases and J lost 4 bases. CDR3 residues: CASRRTGTGGYEQYF. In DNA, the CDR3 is TGTGCCAGCAGGCGGACCGGGACAGGGGGGTACGAGCAGTACTTC.

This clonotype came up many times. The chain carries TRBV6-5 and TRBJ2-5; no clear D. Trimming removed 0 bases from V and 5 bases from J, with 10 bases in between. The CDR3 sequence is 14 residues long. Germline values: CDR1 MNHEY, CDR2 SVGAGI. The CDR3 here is CASSYSSATETQYF. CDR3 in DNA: TGTGCCAGCAGTTACTCCTCCGCCACGGAGACCCAGTACTTC.

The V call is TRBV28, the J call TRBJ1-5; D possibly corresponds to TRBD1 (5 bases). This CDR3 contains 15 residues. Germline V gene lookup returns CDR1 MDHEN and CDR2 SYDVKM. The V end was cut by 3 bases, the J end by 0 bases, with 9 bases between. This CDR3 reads CASSFRGVSNQPQHF. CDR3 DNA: TGTGCCAGCAGTTTTCGGGGGGTTAGCAATCAGCCCCAGCATTTT. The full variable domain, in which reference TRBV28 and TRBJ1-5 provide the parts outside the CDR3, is DVKVTQSSRYLVKRTGEKVFLECVQDMDHENMFWYRQDPGLGLRLIYFSYDVKMKEKGDIPEGYSVSREKKERFSLILESASTNQTSMYLCASSFRGVSNQPQHFGDGTRLSIL.

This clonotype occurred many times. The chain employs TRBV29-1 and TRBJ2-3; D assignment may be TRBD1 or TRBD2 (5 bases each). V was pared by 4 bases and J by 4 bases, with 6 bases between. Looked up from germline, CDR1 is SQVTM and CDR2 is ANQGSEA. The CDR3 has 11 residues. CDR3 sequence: CSVVGADTQYF. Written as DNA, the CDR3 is TGCAGCGTTGTGGGGGCAGATACGCAGTATTTT.

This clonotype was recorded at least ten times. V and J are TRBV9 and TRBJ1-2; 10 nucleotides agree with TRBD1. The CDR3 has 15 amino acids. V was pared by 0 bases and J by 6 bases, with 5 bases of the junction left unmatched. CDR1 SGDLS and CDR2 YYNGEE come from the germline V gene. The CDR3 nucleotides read TGTGCCAGCAGCGTAGCAGTGACAGGGGGCAATGGCTACACCTTC. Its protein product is CASSVAVTGGNGYTF.

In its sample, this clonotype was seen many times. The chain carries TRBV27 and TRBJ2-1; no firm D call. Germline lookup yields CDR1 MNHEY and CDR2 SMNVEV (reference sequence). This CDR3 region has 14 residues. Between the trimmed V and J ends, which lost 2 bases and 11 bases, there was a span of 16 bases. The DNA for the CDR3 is TGTGCCAGCAGTTTAACCCCCCGGGCGGAGAAGCAGTTCTTC. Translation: CASSLTPRAEKQFF.

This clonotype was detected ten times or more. CDR3 in amino acids: CAWSVLSPASGVYEQYF. As DNA, the CDR3 is TGTGCCTGGAGTGTACTATCTCCGGCTAGCGGGGTCTACGAGCAGTACTTC. This chain joins TRBV30 and TRBJ2-7; TRBD2 aligns across 9 bases. The CDR3 extends over 17 amino acids. Per the germline V gene, CDR1 is GTSNPN and CDR2 is SVGIG (reference sequence). After removal of 0 bases from V and 3 bases from J, the junction contained 12 bases not matched to a gene.

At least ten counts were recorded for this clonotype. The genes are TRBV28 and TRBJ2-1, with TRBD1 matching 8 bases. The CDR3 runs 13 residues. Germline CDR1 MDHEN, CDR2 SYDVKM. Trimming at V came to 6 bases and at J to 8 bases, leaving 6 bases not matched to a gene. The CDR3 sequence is CASSSQGDDEQFF. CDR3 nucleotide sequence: TGTGCCAGCAGCTCACAGGGGGACGATGAGCAGTTCTTC.